What follows is one TCR beta chain and its context. Authors' processing steps: Estimation of nucleated cell counts relied on the amplification of reference gene primers. Some clones are missing from TCRdb's copy, which holds only in-frame ones; the method was immunoSEQ multiplex PCR. That table gives V, J and clone size, and the DNA gave D and trimming. The data contain approximately 150,000 clones, about four fifths of them seen just once; the ten biggest clones take up around 8%. These data are taken from a study of blood T cell repertoires in COVID-19. Background on the study: Italy, Spain and the United States were the sources of the convalescent and acute COVID-19 samples. Nucleic acid was either cDNA or gDNA, and it came from T cells, B-cell-depleted T cells, or PBMCs.

The ends were cut back, 2 bases at V and 5 bases at J, with 12 bases in the middle. Per the germline V gene, CDR1 is GTSNPN and CDR2 is SVGIG (reference sequence). The CDR3 consists of 13 residues. This TCR was recovered from a woman aged 65 to 85 with acute or convalescent COVID-19. The chain has TRBV30 and TRBJ1-1; D unclear. Sequenced: peripheral blood. As DNA, the CDR3 is TGTGCCTGGAGTCCGGGAAGGAGGACTGAAGCTTTCTTT. This encodes CAWSPGRRTEAFF.